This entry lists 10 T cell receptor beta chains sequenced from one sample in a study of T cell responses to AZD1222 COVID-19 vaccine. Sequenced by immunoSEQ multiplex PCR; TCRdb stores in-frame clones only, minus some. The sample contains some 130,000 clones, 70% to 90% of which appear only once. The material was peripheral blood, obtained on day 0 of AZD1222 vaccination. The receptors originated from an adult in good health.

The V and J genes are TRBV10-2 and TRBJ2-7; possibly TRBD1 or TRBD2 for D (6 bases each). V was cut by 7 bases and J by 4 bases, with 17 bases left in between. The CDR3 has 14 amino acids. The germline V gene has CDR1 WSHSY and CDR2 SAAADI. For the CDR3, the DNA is TGCGCCAGCACCCAAAGGGGGGAGAGATACGAGCAGTACTTC. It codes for CASTQRGERYEQYF.

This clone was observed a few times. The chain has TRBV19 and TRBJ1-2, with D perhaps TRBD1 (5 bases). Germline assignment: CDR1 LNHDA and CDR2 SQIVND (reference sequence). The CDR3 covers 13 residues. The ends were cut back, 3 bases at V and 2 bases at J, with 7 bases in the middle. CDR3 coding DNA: TGTGCCAGTAGTATGGGACTCAACTATGGCTACACCTTC. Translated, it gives CASSMGLNYGYTF.

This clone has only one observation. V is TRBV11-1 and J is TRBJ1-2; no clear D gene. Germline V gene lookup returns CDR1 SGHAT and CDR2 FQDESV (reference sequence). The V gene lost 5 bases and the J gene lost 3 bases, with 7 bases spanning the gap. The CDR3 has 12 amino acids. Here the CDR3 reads CASSHIDYGYTF. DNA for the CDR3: TGTGCCAGCAGCCACATAGACTATGGCTACACCTTC.

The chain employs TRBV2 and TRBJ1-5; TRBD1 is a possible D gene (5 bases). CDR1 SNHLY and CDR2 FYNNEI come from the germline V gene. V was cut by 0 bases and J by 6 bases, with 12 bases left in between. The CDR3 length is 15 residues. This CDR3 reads CASSEALPGGQPQHF. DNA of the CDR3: TGTGCCAGCAGTGAAGCGCTACCGGGGGGTCAGCCCCAGCATTTT.

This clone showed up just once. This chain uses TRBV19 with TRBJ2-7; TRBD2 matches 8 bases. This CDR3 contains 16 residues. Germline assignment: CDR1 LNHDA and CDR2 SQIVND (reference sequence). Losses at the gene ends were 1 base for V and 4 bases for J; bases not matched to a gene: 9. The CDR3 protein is CASSIATLAGTYEQYF. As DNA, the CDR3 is TGTGCCAGTAGTATAGCAACCCTAGCGGGCACTTACGAGCAGTACTTC.

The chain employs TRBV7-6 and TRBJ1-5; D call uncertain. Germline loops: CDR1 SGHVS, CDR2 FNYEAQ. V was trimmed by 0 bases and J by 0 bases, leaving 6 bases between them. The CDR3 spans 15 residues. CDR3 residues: CASSLAWGSNQPQHF. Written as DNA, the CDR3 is TGTGCCAGCAGCTTAGCATGGGGTAGCAATCAGCCCCAGCATTTT.

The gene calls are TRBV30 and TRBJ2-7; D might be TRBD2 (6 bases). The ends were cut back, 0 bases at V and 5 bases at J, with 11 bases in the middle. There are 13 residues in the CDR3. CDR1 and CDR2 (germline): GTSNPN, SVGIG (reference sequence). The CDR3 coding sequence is TGTGCCTGGAGTGTATACGGAGGGGACGAGCAGTACTTC. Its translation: CAWSVYGGDEQYF.

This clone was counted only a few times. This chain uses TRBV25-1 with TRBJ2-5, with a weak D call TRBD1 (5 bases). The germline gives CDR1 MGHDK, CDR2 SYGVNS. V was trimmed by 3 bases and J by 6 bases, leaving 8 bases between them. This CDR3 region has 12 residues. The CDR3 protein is CASSEPGKTQYF. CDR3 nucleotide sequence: TGTGCCAGCAGTGAGCCAGGGAAGACCCAGTACTTC. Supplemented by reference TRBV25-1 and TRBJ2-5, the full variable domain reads EADIYQTPRYLVIGTGKKITLECSQTMGHDKMYWYQQDPGMELHLIHYSYGVNSTEKGDLSSESTVSRIRTEHFPLTLESARPSHTSQYLCASSEPGKTQYFGPGTRLLVL.

DNA of the CDR3: TGTGCCAGCAGGGGAGTCTCAACGAGCAATCAGCCCCAGCATTTT. Its protein product is CASRGVSTSNQPQHF. V and J are TRBV2 and TRBJ1-5; unclear D gene. CDR1 SNHLY and CDR2 FYNNEI come from the germline V gene. The CDR3 is made up of 15 amino acids. Trimming cost V 6 bases and J 1 base, with 13 bases left between them.

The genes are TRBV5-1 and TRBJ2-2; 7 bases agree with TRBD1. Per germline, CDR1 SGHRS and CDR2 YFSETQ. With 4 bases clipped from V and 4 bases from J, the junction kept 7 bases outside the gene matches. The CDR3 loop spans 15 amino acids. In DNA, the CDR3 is TGCGCCAGCAGCCTGGACGGACAGGTCACCGGGGAGCTGTTTTTT. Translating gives CASSLDGQVTGELFF.